A selection of T cell receptor beta chains follows, all from one sample in a study of T-cell memory formation after mild COVID-19. TCRdb re-analysed the 5' RACE reads in MiXCR, keeping a single row per CDR3 protein. The sample has a few hundred thousand distinct CDR3 sequences, 20% to 25% seen once. The specimen was PBMCs or a T cell subset sorted from them (not recorded which). These receptors came from a man aged 18 to 29 who had mild COVID-19 (a few samples of this study predate the infection). Cell type and time point are not known. Both conserved end residues are part of each CDR3. Each record gives: V gene, J gene, clone size, D gene, CDR3 protein, CDR3 DNA. The D gene is left open where the match is weak. Size tells how often a clone was seen (once, few, many) or the class of an expanded clone, and some rows leave it out.

V gene: TRBV3-1
J gene: TRBJ2-7
clone size: few
D gene: TRBD2
CDR3 protein: CASSGLAASYEQYF
CDR3 DNA: TGTGCCAGCAGCGGACTAGCGGCTTCTTACGAGCAGTACTTC

V gene: TRBV15
J gene: TRBJ1-5
clone size: .
D gene: .
CDR3 protein: CATSRDPTGLNQPQHF
CDR3 DNA: TGTGCCACCAGCAGAGATCCGACAGGTCTAAATCAGCCCCAGCATTTT

V gene: TRBV4-1
J gene: TRBJ1-1
clone size: .
D gene: .
CDR3 protein: CASSQAREVIF
CDR3 DNA: TGCGCCAGCAGCCAAGCTAGGGAGGTGATCTTT

V gene: TRBV3-1
J gene: TRBJ2-1
clone size: .
D gene: .
CDR3 protein: CASSRRQRSGNEQFF
CDR3 DNA: TGTGCCAGCAGCCGCCGACAGAGGTCGGGCAATGAGCAGTTCTTC

V gene: TRBV29-1
J gene: TRBJ2-3
clone size: .
D gene: .
CDR3 protein: CSVEDGVRDTQYF
CDR3 DNA: TGCAGCGTTGAAGATGGGGTGAGAGATACGCAGTATTTT

V gene: TRBV7-2
J gene: TRBJ2-2
clone size: few
D gene: .
CDR3 protein: CASSFGTSGELFF
CDR3 DNA: TGTGCCAGCAGCTTCGGGACATCCGGGGAGCTGTTTTTT

V gene: TRBV6-1
J gene: TRBJ1-5
clone size: few
D gene: .
CDR3 protein: CASSEGPREGYSNQPQHF
CDR3 DNA: TGTGCCAGCAGTGAGGGACCCCGGGAGGGGTATAGCAATCAGCCCCAGCATTTT

V gene: TRBV6-5
J gene: TRBJ2-3
clone size: once
D gene: .
CDR3 protein: CASSYGGGPPTDTQYF
CDR3 DNA: TGTGCCAGCAGTTACGGGGGGGGGCCCCCCACAGATACGCAGTATTTT

V gene: TRBV20-1
J gene: TRBJ1-5
clone size: .
D gene: .
CDR3 protein: CSASNVGQPQHF
CDR3 DNA: TGCAGTGCTAGTAACGTCGGGCAGCCCCAGCATTTT

V gene: TRBV7-2
J gene: TRBJ1-1
clone size: .
D gene: .
CDR3 protein: CASSGQPGFTEAFF
CDR3 DNA: TGTGCCAGCAGCGGGCAGCCGGGGTTCACTGAAGCTTTCTTT

V gene: TRBV10-3
J gene: TRBJ2-6
clone size: .
D gene: TRBD1
CDR3 protein: CAIAGTGVSGANVLTF
CDR3 DNA: TGTGCCATCGCCGGGACAGGAGTCTCTGGGGCCAACGTCCTGACTTTC

V gene: TRBV5-1
J gene: TRBJ2-2
clone size: .
D gene: .
CDR3 protein: CASSFHQGGFYTGELFF
CDR3 DNA: TGCGCCAGCAGCTTCCACCAAGGCGGTTTTTACACCGGGGAGCTGTTTTTT

V gene: TRBV28
J gene: TRBJ2-5
clone size: few
D gene: .
CDR3 protein: CASSLPLGGPGTQYF
CDR3 DNA: TGTGCCAGCAGTTTACCACTAGGGGGGCCGGGGACCCAGTACTTC

V gene: TRBV7-9
J gene: TRBJ1-6
clone size: .
D gene: .
CDR3 protein: CASRRRALGLDNSPLHF
CDR3 DNA: TGTGCCAGCCGCCGGAGGGCCCTCGGCCTGGATAATTCACCCCTCCACTTT

V gene: TRBV19
J gene: TRBJ2-3
clone size: .
D gene: TRBD2
CDR3 protein: CASSRTRRKDTQYF
CDR3 DNA: TGTGCCAGTAGCCGGACTAGACGTAAAGATACGCAGTATTTT

V gene: TRBV2
J gene: TRBJ1-2
clone size: few
D gene: .
CDR3 protein: CASEGGPTGYTF
CDR3 DNA: TGTGCCAGCGAGGGCGGCCCAACCGGCTACACCTTC

V gene: TRBV30
J gene: TRBJ2-7
clone size: .
D gene: .
CDR3 protein: CAQDIQGPIEQYF
CDR3 DNA: TGTGCTCAAGATATCCAGGGGCCTATCGAGCAGTACTTC

V gene: TRBV12-3/TRBV12-4
J gene: TRBJ1-2
clone size: .
D gene: TRBD1
CDR3 protein: CASSYTDRGGGYTF
CDR3 DNA: TGTGCCAGCAGCTACACTGACAGGGGTGGTGGCTACACCTTC

V gene: TRBV12-5
J gene: TRBJ2-1
clone size: once
D gene: .
CDR3 protein: CASGSGFSYNEQFF
CDR3 DNA: TGTGCTAGTGGTTCAGGATTCTCCTACAATGAGCAGTTCTTC

V gene: TRBV5-1
J gene: TRBJ2-1
clone size: .
D gene: .
CDR3 protein: CASSLIQGGNNEQFF
CDR3 DNA: TGCGCCAGCAGCTTAATACAGGGTGGAAACAATGAGCAGTTCTTC

V gene: TRBV9
J gene: TRBJ2-1
clone size: few
D gene: TRBD1
CDR3 protein: CASSVAPDRVNEQFF
CDR3 DNA: TGTGCCAGCAGCGTAGCTCCGGACAGGGTCAATGAGCAGTTCTTC

V gene: TRBV19
J gene: TRBJ1-5
clone size: .
D gene: .
CDR3 protein: CASSPRDERQPQHF
CDR3 DNA: TGTGCCAGTAGTCCCAGGGATGAAAGGCAGCCCCAGCATTTT

V gene: TRBV29-1
J gene: TRBJ1-2
clone size: few
D gene: .
CDR3 protein: CSALHGAIGYTF
CDR3 DNA: TGCAGCGCCTTACACGGGGCTATTGGCTACACCTTC

V gene: TRBV30
J gene: TRBJ2-3
clone size: .
D gene: .
CDR3 protein: CAWSPSWKPDTQYF
CDR3 DNA: TGTGCCTGGAGTCCGTCCTGGAAGCCAGATACGCAGTATTTT

V gene: TRBV10-2
J gene: TRBJ1-2
clone size: few
D gene: .
CDR3 protein: CASSPRGGRYGYTF
CDR3 DNA: TGCGCCAGCAGTCCCCGGGGGGGCCGCTATGGCTACACCTTC

V gene: TRBV7-2
J gene: TRBJ2-2
clone size: .
D gene: .
CDR3 protein: CASTWRDTGELFF
CDR3 DNA: TGTGCCTCCACCTGGCGGGACACCGGGGAGCTGTTTTTT

V gene: TRBV6-1
J gene: TRBJ1-5
clone size: .
D gene: TRBD1
CDR3 protein: CASSEGGGMEPQHF
CDR3 DNA: TGTGCCAGCAGTGAGGGAGGGGGCATGGAGCCCCAGCATTTT

V gene: TRBV11-2
J gene: TRBJ2-5
clone size: .
D gene: TRBD1
CDR3 protein: CASSPIVTGTGDQETQYF
CDR3 DNA: TGTGCCAGCAGCCCAATCGTCACCGGGACAGGGGACCAAGAGACCCAGTACTTC

V gene: TRBV5-1
J gene: TRBJ1-4
clone size: .
D gene: .
CDR3 protein: CASSLQRAGEKLFF
CDR3 DNA: TGCGCCAGCAGCTTACAGAGAGCGGGTGAAAAACTGTTTTTT

V gene: TRBV5-1
J gene: TRBJ2-1
clone size: .
D gene: TRBD2
CDR3 protein: CASSSGLASGNEQFF
CDR3 DNA: TGCGCCAGCAGCTCCGGACTAGCGTCGGGAAATGAGCAGTTCTTC

V gene: TRBV6-2/TRBV6-3
J gene: TRBJ2-7
clone size: .
D gene: .
CDR3 protein: CASSVGRTSYEQYF
CDR3 DNA: TGTGCCAGCAGCGTAGGACGGACGTCCTACGAGCAGTACTTC

V gene: TRBV7-9
J gene: TRBJ2-5
clone size: few
D gene: .
CDR3 protein: CASSLGGAGQETQYF
CDR3 DNA: TGTGCCAGCAGCTTAGGTGGGGCTGGGCAAGAGACCCAGTACTTC

V gene: TRBV24-1
J gene: TRBJ1-3
clone size: few
D gene: .
CDR3 protein: CATSGTGTAGNTIYF
CDR3 DNA: TGTGCCACCAGTGGAACCGGGACGGCTGGAAACACCATATATTTT

V gene: TRBV2
J gene: TRBJ1-5
clone size: .
D gene: TRBD1
CDR3 protein: CASSGQGEGPQHF
CDR3 DNA: TGTGCCAGCAGTGGACAGGGGGAAGGGCCCCAGCATTTT

V gene: TRBV15
J gene: TRBJ2-3
clone size: .
D gene: .
CDR3 protein: CATSRDVGDFTDTQYF
CDR3 DNA: TGTGCCACCAGCAGAGATGTAGGCGATTTCACAGATACGCAGTATTTT

V gene: TRBV28
J gene: TRBJ1-2
clone size: .
D gene: .
CDR3 protein: CASSLLQINYGYTF
CDR3 DNA: TGTGCCAGCAGTTTATTACAAATAAACTATGGCTACACCTTC

V gene: TRBV27
J gene: TRBJ2-3
clone size: few
D gene: TRBD2
CDR3 protein: CASSLTSGGMDTQYF
CDR3 DNA: TGTGCCAGCAGTTTGACTAGCGGGGGGATGGATACGCAGTATTTT

V gene: TRBV2
J gene: TRBJ2-5
clone size: .
D gene: .
CDR3 protein: CASSEDRGEVETQYF
CDR3 DNA: TGTGCCAGCAGTGAGGACCGGGGAGAGGTAGAGACCCAGTACTTC